The 17 T cell receptor beta chains presented below share a single source sample, sequenced in a study of blood T cell repertoires in COVID-19. The method was immunoSEQ multiplex PCR; TCRdb's version includes in-frame clones alone and lacks a portion of them. In the table there are about 140,000 clones, about 85% of which are singletons. Specimen: peripheral blood. Receptor source: a human donor with COVID-19, enrolled during active disease. The donor label of this sample is uncertain.

The chain carries TRBV19 and TRBJ2-6; D possibly corresponds to TRBD2 (7 bases). The CDR3 sequence is 17 residues long. The ends were cut back, 6 bases at V and 2 bases at J, with 17 bases in the middle. Germline V gene data show CDR1 as LNHDA and CDR2 as SQIVND (reference sequence). The DNA for the CDR3 is TGTGCCAGTAGCTTCCCGAACGGGGGGCCTGGGGCCAACGTCCTGACTTTC. This translates into CASSFPNGGPGANVLTF.

The chain combines TRBV27 with TRBJ1-3; TRBD1 matches at 10 bases. Germline values: CDR1 MNHEY, CDR2 SMNVEV (reference sequence). The CDR3 runs to 15 residues. V shed 5 bases, J shed 3 bases, and the junction held 4 bases outside the gene matches. The CDR3 DNA follows: TGTGCCAGCAGTCCGGGACAGGGGCTTGGAAACACCATATATTTT. This translates into CASSPGQGLGNTIYF.

The chain is built from TRBV18 and TRBJ2-1; D is unclear. The germline gives CDR1 KGHSH, CDR2 LQKENI. There are 14 residues in the CDR3. The V and J ends lost 3 bases and 4 bases respectively, with 10 bases between them. CDR3 residues: CASSPATTYNEQFF. The CDR3 DNA reads TGTGCCAGCTCACCGGCGACAACGTACAATGAGCAGTTCTTC. The full variable domain, with the rest looked up from reference TRBV18 and TRBJ2-1, is NAGVMQNPRHLVRRRGQEARLRCSPMKGHSHVYWYRQLPEEGLKFMVYLQKENIIDESGMPKERFSAEFPKEGPSILRIQQVVRGDSAAYFCASSPATTYNEQFFGPGTRLTVL.

Comments on this clone: Other DNA sequences in the sample encode the same CDR3. The V and J genes are TRBV6-5 and TRBJ2-7, with D possibly TRBD1 on 5 matching bases. This CDR3 comprises 13 residues. Deletions cut 5 bases from V and 1 base from J, with 9 bases between. Germline CDR1 MNHEY, CDR2 SVGAGI. The CDR3 sequence: CASSQGSSYEQYF. The CDR3 DNA follows: TGTGCCAGCAGTCAGGGATCTTCCTACGAGCAGTACTTC.

V gene TRBV10-1 combines with J gene TRBJ1-2, with no clear D. The germline V gene encodes CDR1 WNHNN and CDR2 SYGVQD (reference sequence). V was cut by 0 bases and J by 3 bases, with 8 bases left in between. This CDR3 has 14 residues. The CDR3: CASSESGVDYGYTF. CDR3 sequence (DNA): TGCGCCAGCAGTGAGTCCGGGGTTGACTATGGCTACACCTTC.

The V gene is TRBV10-2, the J gene TRBJ2-2, with D maybe TRBD2 (6 bases). Trimming left V 5 bases short and J 2 bases short, with 15 bases between. This CDR3 is 16 amino acids long. The germline V gene encodes CDR1 WSHSY and CDR2 SAAADI. CDR3 loop: CASSLTGTYNTGELFF. The CDR3 DNA reads TGCGCCAGCAGTTTAACCGGGACTTACAACACCGGGGAGCTGTTTTTT.

V and J are TRBV6-2 or TRBV6-3 and TRBJ2-1; maybe TRBD1 (5 bases). CDR1 is MNHEY and CDR2 is SVGEGT in the germline V gene. This CDR3 is built from 13 residues. Trimming pared 5 bases from V and 12 bases from J, leaving 17 bases between. The CDR3 DNA is TGTGCCAGCAGTCCGTACCGTAGGGGTTCGCAGTTCTTC. It translates to CASSPYRRGSQFF.

As concerns this clone: The sample carries other DNA sequences with the same CDR3. The rearrangement joins TRBV5-1 to TRBJ1-1; no reliable D call. This CDR3 comprises 14 residues. Trimming shortened V by 1 base and J by 0 bases, and 7 bases separated the two germline ends. CDR1 and CDR2 (germline): SGHRS, YFSETQ. This CDR3 reads CASSLTALNTEAFF. CDR3 DNA sequence: TGCGCCAGCAGCTTGACAGCACTGAACACTGAAGCTTTCTTT.

The rearrangement links TRBV2 to TRBJ1-1; no firm D call. The germline V and J ends were trimmed by 6 bases and 1 base, with 9 bases remaining between them. From germline, CDR1 is SNHLY and CDR2 FYNNEI. The CDR3 covers 13 residues. CDR3 loop: CASSAEWNTEAFF. The CDR3 region has the DNA TGTGCCAGCAGCGCTGAGTGGAACACTGAAGCTTTCTTT.

This chain links TRBV12-3 or TRBV12-4 with TRBJ2-5; D possibly corresponds to TRBD1 (8 bases). CDR3 length: 13 amino acids. The V end was cut by 4 bases, the J end by 9 bases, with 15 bases between. Here the CDR3 reads CASSSDRGGPQYF. The CDR3 region has the DNA TGTGCCAGCAGTTCAGACAGGGGAGGGCCCCAGTACTTC.

The gene calls are TRBV5-6 and TRBJ2-7; perhaps TRBD2 as D (6 bases). The CDR3 contains 14 residues. The germline gives CDR1 SGHDT, CDR2 YYEEEE. V was shortened by 2 bases and J by 0 bases, with 9 bases between the two germline ends. The CDR3 reads CASSLGGLSYEQYF. The CDR3, as DNA: TGTGCCAGCAGCTTAGGAGGGCTCTCCTACGAGCAGTACTTC.

The rearrangement links TRBV6-4 to TRBJ1-5; TRBD1 might be the D (6 bases). V lost 7 bases and J 2 bases, leaving 15 bases between the germline ends. This CDR3 spans 15 amino acids. Germline V gene lookup returns CDR1 MRHNA and CDR2 SNTAGT. The CDR3 sequence: CASTRGEGGNQPQHF. The CDR3 DNA reads as TGTGCCAGCACCAGAGGGGAGGGGGGCAATCAGCCCCAGCATTTT.

The gene calls are TRBV19 and TRBJ1-5, with D uncertain. Germline V gene lookup returns CDR1 LNHDA and CDR2 SQIVND (reference sequence). V was cut by 3 bases and J by 0 bases, with 9 bases left in between. The CDR3 is made up of 15 amino acids. CDR3 protein: CASSIGENSNQPQHF. CDR3 DNA sequence: TGTGCCAGTAGTATCGGGGAAAATAGCAATCAGCCCCAGCATTTT.

V gene TRBV18 combines with J gene TRBJ2-3; 9 nucleotides agree with TRBD2. This CDR3 comprises 16 residues. Looked up from germline, CDR1 is KGHSH and CDR2 is LQKENI. Unmatched junction bases numbered 6, after V lost 1 base and J lost 4 bases. CDR3 protein: CASSPRGSGGSDTQYF. CDR3 in DNA: TGTGCCAGCTCACCACGGGGTAGCGGGGGATCAGATACGCAGTATTTT.

This chain links TRBV3-1 (or the pseudogene TRBV3-2) with TRBJ1-1; 9 nucleotides agree with TRBD1. The J segment lost 0 bases and the V segment lost 3 bases, leaving 2 bases of the junction unmatched. This CDR3 contains 15 residues. Germline lookup yields CDR1 LGHDT and CDR2 YNNKEL (reference sequence). The chain's CDR3 is CASSQNRGLNTEAFF. The CDR3, as DNA: TGTGCCAGCAGCCAGAACAGGGGGCTGAACACTGAAGCTTTCTTT.

The V and J genes are TRBV2 and TRBJ2-7; possible D gene TRBD2, 6 bases. CDR1 SNHLY and CDR2 FYNNEI come from the germline V gene. The CDR3 extends over 12 amino acids. Trimming removed 6 bases at V and 2 bases at J, with 8 bases between. This chain's CDR3 is CASRERAYEQYF. The CDR3 nucleotides read TGTGCCAGCAGGGAGCGGGCCTACGAGCAGTACTTC. The variable domain in full, with the rest retrieved from reference TRBV2 and TRBJ2-7, is EPEVTQTPSHQVTQMGQEVILRCVPISNHLYFYWYRQILGQKVEFLVSFYNNEISEKSEIFDDQFSVERPDGSNFTLKIRSTKLEDSAMYFCASRERAYEQYFGPGTRLTVT.

This sequence joins TRBV11-2 and TRBJ2-1; D perhaps matches TRBD2 (7 bases). The CDR3 totals 16 residues. In germline, CDR1 is SGHAT, CDR2 FQNNGV. V lost 3 bases, J lost 4 bases, and 16 bases lay in between. The chain's CDR3 is CASSLGAGAGYNEQFF. The CDR3 DNA reads as TGTGCCAGCAGCTTGGGGGCGGGGGCAGGATACAATGAGCAGTTCTTC.